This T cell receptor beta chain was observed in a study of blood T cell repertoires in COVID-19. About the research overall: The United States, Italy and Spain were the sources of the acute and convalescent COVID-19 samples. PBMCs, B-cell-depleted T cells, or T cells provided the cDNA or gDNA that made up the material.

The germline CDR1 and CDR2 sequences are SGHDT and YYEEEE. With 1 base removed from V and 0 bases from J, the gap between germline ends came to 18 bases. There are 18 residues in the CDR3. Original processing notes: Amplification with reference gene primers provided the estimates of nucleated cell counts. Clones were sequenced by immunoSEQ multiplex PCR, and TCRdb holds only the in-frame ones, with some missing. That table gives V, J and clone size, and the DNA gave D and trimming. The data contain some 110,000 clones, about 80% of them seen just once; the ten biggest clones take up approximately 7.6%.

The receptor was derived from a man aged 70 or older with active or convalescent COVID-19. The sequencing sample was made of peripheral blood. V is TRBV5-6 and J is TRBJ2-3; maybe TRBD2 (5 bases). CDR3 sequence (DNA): TGTGCCAGCAGCTTGAGTGCCGCCGGGGTATTTAGCACAGATACGCAGTATTTT. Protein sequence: CASSLSAAGVFSTDTQYF.